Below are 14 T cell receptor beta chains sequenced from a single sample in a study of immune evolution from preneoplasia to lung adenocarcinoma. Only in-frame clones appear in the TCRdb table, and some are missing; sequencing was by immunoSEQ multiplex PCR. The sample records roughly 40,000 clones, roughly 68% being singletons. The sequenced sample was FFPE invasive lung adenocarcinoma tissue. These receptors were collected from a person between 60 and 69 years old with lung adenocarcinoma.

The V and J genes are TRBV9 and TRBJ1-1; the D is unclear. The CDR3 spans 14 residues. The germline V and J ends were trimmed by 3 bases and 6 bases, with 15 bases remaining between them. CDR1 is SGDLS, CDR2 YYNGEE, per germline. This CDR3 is CASSGAQRTAEAFF. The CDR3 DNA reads TGTGCCAGCAGCGGGGCCCAACGAACAGCTGAAGCTTTCTTT.

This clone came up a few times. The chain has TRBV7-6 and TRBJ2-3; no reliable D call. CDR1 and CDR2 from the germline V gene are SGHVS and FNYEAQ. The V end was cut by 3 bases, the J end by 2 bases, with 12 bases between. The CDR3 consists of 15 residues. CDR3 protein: CASSFNGIITDTQYF. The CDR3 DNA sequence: TGTGCCAGCAGCTTTAACGGCATAATCACAGATACGCAGTATTTT.

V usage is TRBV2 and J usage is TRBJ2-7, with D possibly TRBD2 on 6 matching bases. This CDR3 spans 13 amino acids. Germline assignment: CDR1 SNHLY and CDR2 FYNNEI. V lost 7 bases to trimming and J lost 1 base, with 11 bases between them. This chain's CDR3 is CASKRDSSYEQYF. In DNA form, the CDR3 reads TGTGCCAGCAAAAGGGACTCATCCTACGAGCAGTACTTC.

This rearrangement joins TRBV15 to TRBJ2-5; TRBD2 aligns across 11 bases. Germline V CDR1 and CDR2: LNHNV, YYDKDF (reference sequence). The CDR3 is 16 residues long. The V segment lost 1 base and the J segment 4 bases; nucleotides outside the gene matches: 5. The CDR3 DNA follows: TGTGCCACCAGCAGAGGTCTAGCGGGAGGTCGAGAGACCCAGTACTTC. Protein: CATSRGLAGGRETQYF.

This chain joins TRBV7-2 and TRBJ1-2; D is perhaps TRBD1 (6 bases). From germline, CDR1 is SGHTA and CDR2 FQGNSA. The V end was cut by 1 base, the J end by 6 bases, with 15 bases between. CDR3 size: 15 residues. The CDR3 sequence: CASSLVGGADHGYTF. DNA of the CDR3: TGTGCCAGCAGCTTAGTGGGGGGCGCTGACCATGGCTACACCTTC.

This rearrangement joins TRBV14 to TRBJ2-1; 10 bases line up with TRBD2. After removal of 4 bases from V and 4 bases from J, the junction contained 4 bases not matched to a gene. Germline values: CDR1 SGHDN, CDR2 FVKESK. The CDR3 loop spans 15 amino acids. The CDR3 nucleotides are TGTGCCAGCAGCCGAGGGACTAGCGAATACAATGAGCAGTTCTTC. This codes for CASSRGTSEYNEQFF. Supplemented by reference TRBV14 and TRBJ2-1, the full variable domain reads EAGVTQFPSHSVIEKGQTVTLRCDPISGHDNLYWYRRVMGKEIKFLLHFVKESKQDESGMPNNRFLAERTGGTYSTLKVQPAELEDSGVYFCASSRGTSEYNEQFFGPGTRLTVL.

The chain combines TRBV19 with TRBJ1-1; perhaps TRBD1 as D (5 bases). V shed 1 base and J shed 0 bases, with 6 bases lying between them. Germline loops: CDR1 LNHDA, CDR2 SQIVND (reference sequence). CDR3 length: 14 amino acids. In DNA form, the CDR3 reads TGTGCCAGTAGTATAGCCAGGGTGAACACTGAAGCTTTCTTT. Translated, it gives CASSIARVNTEAFF.

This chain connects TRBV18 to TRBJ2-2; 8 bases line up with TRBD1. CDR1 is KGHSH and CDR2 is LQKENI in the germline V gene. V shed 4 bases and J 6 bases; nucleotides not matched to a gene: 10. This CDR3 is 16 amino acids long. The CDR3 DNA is TGTGCCAGCTCACATGGACAGGGCCCTGAGGCCGGGGAGCTGTTTTTT. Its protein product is CASSHGQGPEAGELFF.

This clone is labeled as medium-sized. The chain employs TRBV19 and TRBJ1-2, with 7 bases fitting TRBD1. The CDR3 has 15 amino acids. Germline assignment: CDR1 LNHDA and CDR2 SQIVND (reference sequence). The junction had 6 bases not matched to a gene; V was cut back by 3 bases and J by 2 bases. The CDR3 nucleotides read TGTGCCAGTAGTATGACAGGGATGAAGAACTATGGCTACACCTTC. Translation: CASSMTGMKNYGYTF.

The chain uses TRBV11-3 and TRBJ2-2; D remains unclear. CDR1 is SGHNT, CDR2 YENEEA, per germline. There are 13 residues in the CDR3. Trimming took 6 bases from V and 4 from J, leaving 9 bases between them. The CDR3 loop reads CASRGGGTGELFF. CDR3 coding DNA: TGTGCCAGCAGAGGCGGTGGCACCGGGGAGCTGTTTTTT.

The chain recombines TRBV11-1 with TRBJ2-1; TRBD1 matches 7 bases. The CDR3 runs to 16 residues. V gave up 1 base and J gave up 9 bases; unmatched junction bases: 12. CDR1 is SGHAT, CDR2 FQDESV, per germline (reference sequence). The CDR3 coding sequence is TGTGCCAGCAGCTTAGAGGGGGCGATGGTTCGTAGTGAGCAGTTCTTC. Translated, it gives CASSLEGAMVRSEQFF.

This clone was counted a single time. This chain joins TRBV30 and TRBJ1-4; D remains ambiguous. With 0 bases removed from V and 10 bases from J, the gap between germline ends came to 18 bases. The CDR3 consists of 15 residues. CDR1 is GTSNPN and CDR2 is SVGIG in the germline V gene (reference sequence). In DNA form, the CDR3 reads TGTGCCTGGAGTGTAAAATGGGCAGGTGGAGGAAAACTGTTTTTT. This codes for CAWSVKWAGGGKLFF.

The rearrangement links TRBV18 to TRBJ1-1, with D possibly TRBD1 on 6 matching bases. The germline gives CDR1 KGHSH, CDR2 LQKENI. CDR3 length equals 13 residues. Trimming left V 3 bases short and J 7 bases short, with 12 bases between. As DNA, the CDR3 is TGTGCCAGCTCACCGACCCAGGGGAGTGAAGCTTTCTTT. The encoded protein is CASSPTQGSEAFF. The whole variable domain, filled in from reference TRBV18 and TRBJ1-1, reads NAGVMQNPRHLVRRRGQEARLRCSPMKGHSHVYWYRQLPEEGLKFMVYLQKENIIDESGMPKERFSAEFPKEGPSILRIQQVVRGDSAAYFCASSPTQGSEAFFGQGTRLTVV.

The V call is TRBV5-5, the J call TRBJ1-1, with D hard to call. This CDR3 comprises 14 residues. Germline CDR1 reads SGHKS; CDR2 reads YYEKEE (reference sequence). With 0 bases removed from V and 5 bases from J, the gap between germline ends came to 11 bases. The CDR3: CASSLAQRGTEAFF. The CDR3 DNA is TGTGCCAGCAGCTTGGCCCAGCGAGGGACTGAAGCTTTCTTT. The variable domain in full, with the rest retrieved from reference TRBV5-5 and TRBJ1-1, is DAGVTQSPTHLIKTRGQQVTLRCSPISGHKSVSWYQQVLGQGPQFIFQYYEKEERGRGNFPDRFSARQFPNYSSELNVNALLLGDSALYLCASSLAQRGTEAFFGQGTRLTVV.